This T cell receptor (beta chain) was sequenced in a study of shared T cell receptors in the human thymus (dated by TCRdb to about 2021). In terms of the full investigation: The study investigated the way shared, self-reactive T-cell receptor alpha chains are produced in the human thymus.

The germline V gene (reference sequence) yields MNHEY for CDR1 and SMNVEV for CDR2. From the cysteine up to the phenylalanine, the CDR3 has a length of 15 residues. The kept DNA is CDR3 alone, 45 bases in frame from the first base. At the junction V is shortened by 2 bases and J by 1 base, with 10 bases in between. The method was the immunoSEQ multiplex PCR assay. The clones in this table, taken by TCRdb from immuneACCESS, are in-frame only. Not every clone is retained; where verified, under half of the shortfall comes from an unresolved V gene, and the cause of the rest is unknown. The sample profile shows roughly 710,000 clones; approximately 85% of them were found once. The ten largest clonotypes hold roughly 0.01% of the sample. Concerning this clone: Its antigen is still unknown. Per-base qualities were not stored, and no clone one base away is much larger.

The same data also contributed to another study, on human thymus T cells. Reported in the second study: Immunologically healthy infants undergoing open corrective cardiac surgery for congenital heart defects in Finland were used as donors. The thymus tissue came from surgical resects taken out during corrective cardiac surgery. Usage of V and J gene segments appeared to be biased in both the thymic and the peripheral blood repertoires. According to the related research, thymic TCR repertoires were highly overlapping among unrelated individuals. The study described the TCR alpha and beta repertoires in about eight infant thymus samples and a few matching peripheral blood samples. Donor ages ranged from roughly 6 to 244 days, and the cohort comprised about 6 male and a couple of female infants. After being mechanically released from the tissue, thymocytes were kept at -70 degrees C in pellets of roughly 9.5-32 million cells. A QIAsymphony instrument was used to extract genomic DNA from the frozen cell pellets. Using the immunoSEQ multiplex PCR assay, the TCRB and TCRAD loci were amplified from a standardized quantity of quality-controlled genomic DNA. The amplicons covered the V(D)J region and were long enough to include the CDR3 and to identify the V and J genes. Through the commercial immunoSEQ service, the amplicons were sequenced on an Illumina platform. Primer bias and sequencing errors were corrected as previously described, and TCRAD and TCRB were defined on the basis of the IMGT database. Repertoires were analysed with immunoSEQ Analyzer 3.0 and VDJTools, covering basic statistics, V/J segment usage, diversity estimates, rarefaction and pairwise overlap. To estimate diversity, the Chao1, ChaoE, Efron-Thisted, Shannon and inverse Simpson indices were applied, and diversity was also estimated on datasets down-sampled to the smallest sample. For repertoire overlap, CDR3 nucleotide sequence, V gene and J gene had to match strictly, and clustering was done by Jaccard-based multidimensional scaling. Thymus samples yielded on average about 810,000 unique TCRB clonotypes, compared with 65,000 to 100,000 from blood samples.

This receptor chain uses TRBV27 and TRBJ2-3; the D segment could be TRBD2, given 5 matching bases. Sequenced material: thymocytes. This sequence was found in a girl under two years old with a congenital heart defect. Donor details come from another sample of the same person, matched by shared clones. CDR3 protein: CASSLDGVGTDTQYF. In nucleotide form, the sequence is TGTGCCAGCAGTTTAGACGGGGTAGGCACAGATACGCAGTATTTT.